Shown below are 5 T cell receptor beta chains from a single sample sequenced in a study of blood T cell repertoires in COVID-19. Only in-frame clones appear in the TCRdb table, and some are missing; sequencing was by immunoSEQ multiplex PCR. The sample carries 150,000 to 200,000 clones, about 85% recorded once. Sequenced sample: peripheral blood. These receptors were taken from a woman aged 25 to 39 with active or convalescent COVID-19.

The chain recombines TRBV4-1 with TRBJ1-6; possibly TRBD1 for D (6 bases). V shed 4 bases and J shed 0 bases, with 10 bases lying between them. The germline V gene encodes CDR1 MGHRA and CDR2 YSYEKL. CDR3 length equals 16 residues. The CDR3 spells CASSPTGSSYNSPLHF. For the CDR3, the DNA is TGCGCCAGCAGCCCTACAGGGAGCTCCTATAATTCACCCCTCCACTTT.

The rearrangement links TRBV19 to TRBJ2-5; D perhaps matches TRBD2 (5 bases). This CDR3 is built from 13 residues. V was pared by 4 bases and J by 5 bases, with 11 bases between. The germline gives CDR1 LNHDA, CDR2 SQIVND (reference sequence). Here the CDR3 reads CASSNGLGETQYF. CDR3 DNA: TGTGCCAGTAGTAACGGACTGGGGGAGACCCAGTACTTC. The full variable domain, with the rest looked up from reference TRBV19 and TRBJ2-5, is DGGITQSPKYLFRKEGQNVTLSCEQNLNHDAMYWYRQDPGQGLRLIYYSQIVNDFQKGDIAEGYSVSREKKESFPLTVTSAQKNPTAFYLCASSNGLGETQYFGPGTRLLVL.

The CDR3 DNA reads as TGTGCCAGCAGCTTATTGGCGACAGGGGTGGGCGGGGAGCTGTTTTTT. Its translation is CASSLLATGVGGELFF. The V gene is TRBV7-2, the J gene TRBJ2-2; 8 nucleotides agree with TRBD1. CDR1 is SGHTA and CDR2 is FQGNSA in the germline V gene. The CDR3 contains 16 residues. V was clipped by 2 bases and J by 7 bases; unmatched bases: 9. The variable domain in full, with the rest retrieved from reference TRBV7-2 and TRBJ2-2, is GAGVSQSPSNKVTEKGKDVELRCDPISGHTALYWYRQSLGQGLEFLIYFQGNSAPDKSGLPSDRFSAERTGGSVSTLTIQRTQQEDSAVYLCASSLLATGVGGELFFGEGSRLTVL.

J is TRBJ2-7 and V is TRBV6-5; D may be TRBD2 (5 bases). Trimming took 6 bases from V and 7 from J, leaving 16 bases between them. The germline V gene has CDR1 MNHEY and CDR2 SVGAGI. The CDR3 has 13 amino acids. CDR3 loop: CASSQHSRGEQYF. The CDR3, as DNA: TGTGCCAGCAGCCAACATTCTCGAGGGGAGCAGTACTTC.

J is TRBJ2-7 and V is TRBV13, with D uncertain. CDR1 and CDR2 (germline): PRHDT, FYEKMQ (reference sequence). V was shortened by 1 base and J by 5 bases, with 12 bases between the two germline ends. The CDR3 loop spans 14 amino acids. The CDR3 nucleotides read TGTGCCAGCAGCTTAGCCCTCAGGATGAACGAGCAGTACTTC. It specifies CASSLALRMNEQYF.